A selection of T cell receptor beta chains follows, all from one sample in a study of regulatory T cells in long-lasting Graves disease. TCRdb used MiXCR to reprocess the multiplex PCR reads, holding one entry per CDR3 protein. The repertoire includes roughly 500,000 distinct CDR3 sequences, approximately 12% of them detected once, and over 7.5% sits in the top ten. These data also formed part of another study, on T cells in Graves' hyperthyroidism and ophthalmopathy.

Sequenced here: peripheral blood mononuclear cells (PBMCs), sampled at new diagnosis, from a patient treated with antithyroid drugs. The receptors were gathered from a man aged 30 to 45 with Graves disease. CDR3s leave out the opening cysteine and the closing phenylalanine or tryptophan.

V: TRBV10-3; J: TRBJ2-3; CDR3: AISWGRATDTQY
V: TRBV20-1; J: TRBJ1-2; CDR3: SADDRVDGYT
V: TRBV6-2/TRBV6-3; J: TRBJ2-2; CDR3: ASRPPGINTGELF
V: TRBV2; J: TRBJ2-1; CDR3: ASMKQSSYNEQF
V: TRBV28; J: TRBJ2-7; CDR3: ASNTDGPSSYEQY
V: TRBV15; J: TRBJ2-1; CDR3: ATSRNPRTGPGEQF
V: TRBV10-2; J: TRBJ2-2; CDR3: ASTFYPPEELDTGELF
V: TRBV5-1; J: TRBJ2-7; CDR3: ASSFGESGRSSYEQY
V: TRBV24-1; J: TRBJ2-2; CDR3: ATSHFGTGGSGELF
V: TRBV5-1; J: TRBJ2-3; CDR3: ASSRSRDRSTSTDTQY
V: TRBV20-1; J: TRBJ2-1; CDR3: SALPGQRYNEQF
V: TRBV27; J: TRBJ2-4; CDR3: ASTPDAAKNIQY
V: TRBV12-3/TRBV12-4; J: TRBJ1-3; CDR3: ASSLLSSGNTIY
V: TRBV9; J: TRBJ2-1; CDR3: ASSGFRGQNDNNEQF
V: TRBV6-9; J: TRBJ2-2; CDR3: ASSYYQGANTGELF